The 22 T cell receptor beta chains reported below all come from one sample, sequenced in a study of blood T cell repertoires in COVID-19. The repertoire was sequenced with immunoSEQ multiplex PCR; TCRdb's copy has only in-frame clones and lacks some. The sample consists of 95,000 to 150,000 clones, 79% of them appearing once. The sequencing sample was made of peripheral blood. Receptors were obtained from a woman aged 80 or over with acute or convalescent COVID-19.

V usage is TRBV7-9 and J usage is TRBJ2-6; tentatively, D is TRBD2 (5 bases). The V gene lost 6 bases and the J gene lost 2 bases, with 11 bases spanning the gap. Germline V gene sequence: CDR1 SEHNR, CDR2 FQNEAQ (reference sequence). The CDR3 is 15 residues long. CDR3 nucleotides: TGTGCCAGCAGACGGAAGGGAGCTGGGGCCAACGTCCTGACTTTC. This codes for CASRRKGAGANVLTF.

The V and J genes are TRBV6-2 or TRBV6-3 and TRBJ2-7; 10 bases fit TRBD2. From germline, CDR1 is MNHEY and CDR2 SVGEGT. After removal of 5 bases from V and 2 bases from J, the junction contained 3 bases not matched to a gene. The CDR3 spans 14 residues. In DNA, the CDR3 is TGTGCCAGCAGTCTAGCGGGAGCGACCTACGAGCAGTACTTC. It codes for CASSLAGATYEQYF.

This chain uses TRBV6-5 with TRBJ2-1, with 7 bases identical to TRBD2. The junction had 7 bases not matched to a gene; V was cut back by 6 bases and J by 8 bases. The CDR3 consists of 13 residues. Germline V CDR1 and CDR2: MNHEY, SVGAGI. The CDR3 spells CASRQLAGDEQFF. As DNA, the CDR3 is TGTGCCAGCAGGCAACTCGCGGGGGATGAGCAGTTCTTC.

The chain is built from TRBV28 and TRBJ1-5, with TRBD1 as a possible D gene (6 bases). Germline V gene lookup returns CDR1 MDHEN and CDR2 SYDVKM. The length of the CDR3 is 15 residues. Trimming left V 8 bases short and J 1 base short, with 15 bases between. CDR3 coding DNA: TGTGCCAGCGGATTACAGGGCATCAGCAATCAGCCCCAGCATTTT. It yields the protein CASGLQGISNQPQHF. Drawing the rest from reference TRBV28 and TRBJ1-5, the complete variable domain is DVKVTQSSRYLVKRTGEKVFLECVQDMDHENMFWYRQDPGLGLRLIYFSYDVKMKEKGDIPEGYSVSREKKERFSLILESASTNQTSMYLCASGLQGISNQPQHFGDGTRLSIL.

The CDR3 DNA reads TGTGCCAGCAGTTCTGGGGGGACAGGGGGCGTGGTGGGAGCTTTCTTT. As protein: CASSSGGTGGVVGAFF. The rearrangement joins TRBV6-6 to TRBJ1-1; 12 nucleotides agree with TRBD1. The CDR3 sequence is 16 residues long. Trimming cost V 4 bases and J 10 bases; bases outside gene matches: 13. Germline CDR1 is MNHNY and CDR2 is SVGAGI (reference sequence).

This rearrangement joins TRBV2 to TRBJ1-2, with 7 bases fitting TRBD1. With 2 bases clipped from V and 5 bases from J, the junction kept 8 bases outside the gene matches. The CDR3 is 15 residues long. Germline assignment: CDR1 SNHLY and CDR2 FYNNEI. In DNA, the CDR3 is TGTGCCAGCAGTGAATCCGACAGGGTGAGGTATGGCTACACCTTC. It yields the protein CASSESDRVRYGYTF.

This chain links TRBV2 with TRBJ2-3; D not resolved. This CDR3 is built from 13 residues. Per germline, CDR1 SNHLY and CDR2 FYNNEI. V lost 7 bases and J lost 2, with 10 bases in between. The CDR3 nucleotides read TGTGCCAGCAAAACATTCGACACAGATACGCAGTATTTT. Translated, it gives CASKTFDTDTQYF.

The chain combines TRBV29-1 with TRBJ1-2, with 7 bases that match TRBD1. This CDR3 comprises 14 residues. Trimming took 1 base from V and 2 from J; bases not matched to a gene: 4. Germline CDR1 is SQVTM and CDR2 is ANQGSEA. The chain's CDR3 is CSVEVTGENYGYTF. In DNA, the CDR3 is TGCAGCGTTGAAGTAACAGGGGAGAACTATGGCTACACCTTC.

The V call is TRBV6-5, the J call TRBJ2-5; the D gene is possibly TRBD2 (6 bases). Germline loops: CDR1 MNHEY, CDR2 SVGAGI. Trimming removed 4 bases at V and 3 bases at J, with 12 bases between. CDR3 size: 14 residues. CDR3 residues: CASSSRDLKETQYF. For the CDR3, the DNA is TGTGCCAGCAGTTCCCGGGACTTGAAAGAGACCCAGTACTTC.

V is TRBV7-2 and J is TRBJ2-3; the D gene is possibly TRBD2 (6 bases). V lost 4 bases, J lost 0 bases, and 14 bases lay in between. The germline CDR1 and CDR2 sequences are SGHTA and FQGNSA. The length of the CDR3 is 16 residues. The CDR3 DNA reads TGTGCCAGCAGCTCCCAGGCAGGGACTAGCACAGATACGCAGTATTTT. Its translation: CASSSQAGTSTDTQYF.

V gene TRBV7-9 combines with J gene TRBJ2-1, with TRBD2 identical over 10 bases. With V trimmed by 5 bases and J by 2 bases, 3 bases remained unmatched. CDR3 size: 15 residues. The V gene's germline CDR1 is SEHNR and CDR2 FQNEAQ (reference sequence). The CDR3 bases are TGTGCCAGCAGCCCTAGCGGGGGACCCTACAATGAGCAGTTCTTC. Its translation is CASSPSGGPYNEQFF. Variable domain in full (rest from reference TRBV7-9 and TRBJ2-1): DTGVSQNPRHKITKRGQNVTFRCDPISEHNRLYWYRQTLGQGPEFLTYFQNEAQLEKSRLLSDRFSAERPKGSFSTLEIQRTEQGDSAMYLCASSPSGGPYNEQFFGPGTRLTVL.

This rearrangement joins TRBV12-3 or TRBV12-4 to TRBJ1-2; possible D gene TRBD1, 5 bases. The CDR3 length is 12 residues. Trimming removed 6 bases from V and 7 bases from J, with 12 bases in between. For the CDR3, the DNA is TGTGCCAGCAGCCCAGGGTTGGGTGGCTACACCTTC. Amino acids: CASSPGLGGYTF.

This sequence joins TRBV4-1 and TRBJ1-5; D uncertain. V lost 0 bases and J 9 bases, leaving 18 bases between the germline ends. The germline gives CDR1 MGHRA, CDR2 YSYEKL. This CDR3 region has 16 residues. CDR3 nucleotide sequence: TGCGCCAGCAGCCAAGATAGCGCCAGAGAGGGCGGGCCCCAGCATTTT. It translates to CASSQDSAREGGPQHF.

In this sample, this clone turned up a few times. The gene calls are TRBV12-3 or TRBV12-4 and TRBJ2-2; D possibly corresponds to TRBD2 (5 bases). CDR3 size: 13 residues. V gave up 5 bases and J gave up 1 base, with 5 bases separating them. CDR3 residues: CASSEGNTGELFF. The CDR3 nucleotides read TGTGCCAGCAGTGAGGGGAACACCGGGGAGCTGTTTTTT.

This clone has just one count. The chain has TRBV7-2 and TRBJ2-7, with TRBD1 identical over 7 bases. With 5 bases clipped from V and 2 bases from J, the junction kept 12 bases outside the gene matches. The CDR3 runs 16 residues. Germline CDR1 is SGHTA and CDR2 is FQGNSA. CDR3 bases: TGTGCCAGCAGCCCCGGACAGGAGAGGATCGCCTACGAGCAGTACTTC. This sequence encodes CASSPGQERIAYEQYF.

This clone has only a few counts. The chain's CDR3 is CASSDHRGNQPQHF. Written as DNA, the CDR3 is TGTGCCAGCAGTGACCACAGGGGCAATCAGCCCCAGCATTTT. The chain is built from TRBV2 and TRBJ1-5, with D maybe TRBD1 (6 bases). V was cut by 3 bases and J by 2 bases, with 8 bases left in between. The CDR3 extends over 14 amino acids. Germline V gives CDR1 SNHLY, CDR2 FYNNEI.

The chain carries TRBV19 and TRBJ1-1; 7 bases line up with TRBD1. The CDR3 runs to 15 residues. Germline-derived CDR1 and CDR2 are LNHDA and SQIVND (reference sequence). Trimming took 1 base from V and 5 from J; bases not matched to a gene: 7. The DNA of the CDR3 is TGTGCCAGTAGTATAGGGAACAGGGGTACGACTGAAGCTTTCTTT. As protein: CASSIGNRGTTEAFF. The variable domain in full, completed from reference TRBV19 and TRBJ1-1, reads DGGITQSPKYLFRKEGQNVTLSCEQNLNHDAMYWYRQDPGQGLRLIYYSQIVNDFQKGDIAEGYSVSREKKESFPLTVTSAQKNPTAFYLCASSIGNRGTTEAFFGQGTRLTVV.

The chain couples TRBV28 to TRBJ1-2; no firm D call. The CDR3 consists of 15 residues. The germline V and J ends were trimmed by 5 bases and 0 bases, with 13 bases remaining between them. Germline V gene lookup returns CDR1 MDHEN and CDR2 SYDVKM. CDR3 DNA sequence: TGTGCCAGCAGTCCATACCGGGAAGCTAACTATGGCTACACCTTC. As protein: CASSPYREANYGYTF.

The chain uses TRBV28 and TRBJ2-6, with D hard to call. Looked up from germline, CDR1 is MDHEN and CDR2 is SYDVKM. The CDR3 sequence is 16 residues long. The V end lost 4 bases, the J end lost 0 bases, and 10 bases lay between the germline ends. The CDR3 region is CASSSPSGSGANVLTF. In DNA, the CDR3 is TGTGCCAGCAGTTCCCCCTCAGGCTCTGGGGCCAACGTCCTGACTTTC. The complete variable domain, with remaining parts taken from reference TRBV28 and TRBJ2-6, reads DVKVTQSSRYLVKRTGEKVFLECVQDMDHENMFWYRQDPGLGLRLIYFSYDVKMKEKGDIPEGYSVSREKKERFSLILESASTNQTSMYLCASSSPSGSGANVLTFGAGSRLTVL.

This rearrangement joins TRBV18 to TRBJ2-7; the D gene is possibly TRBD2 (6 bases). The germline CDR1 and CDR2 sequences are KGHSH and LQKENI. V lost 6 bases and J lost 4, with 19 bases in between. The CDR3 covers 15 residues. CDR3 in DNA: TGTGCCAGCTCGCCGGGAGCGGCGGGGTTGTACGAGCAGTACTTC. This translates into CASSPGAAGLYEQYF.

This chain joins TRBV7-2 and TRBJ2-5; D uncertain. The germline gives CDR1 SGHTA, CDR2 FQGNSA. The CDR3 sequence is 12 residues long. Trimming removed 0 bases from V and 9 bases from J, with 8 bases in between. In DNA form, the CDR3 reads TGTGCCAGCAGCTTAGCGTCGGGTTCCCAGTACTTC. Its protein is CASSLASGSQYF.

The V and J genes are TRBV7-2 and TRBJ1-5; D is unresolved. Germline CDR1 SGHTA, CDR2 FQGNSA. This CDR3 region has 13 residues. V lost 1 base to trimming and J lost 5 bases, with 6 bases between them. DNA for the CDR3: TGTGCCAGCAGCTTAGACAGAGATCAGCCCCAGCATTTT. Residues: CASSLDRDQPQHF.